The rows below give T cell receptor beta chains drawn from one sample of a study of T-cell memory formation after mild COVID-19. TCRdb redid the calling of the 5' RACE reads with MiXCR, one entry per CDR3 protein. The sample comprises more than 300,000 distinct CDR3 sequences, roughly an eighth of which are singletons, and over 20% rests with the top ten. Input material: PBMCs or a T cell subset sorted from them (not recorded which). The receptors stem from a man between 18 and 29 years old who had mild COVID-19 (a few samples of this study predate the infection). Cell type and time point are not known. Both conserved end residues are part of each CDR3. Fields, in order: clone size, D gene, V gene, J gene, CDR3 protein, CDR3 DNA. The D gene is left open where the match is weak. Only part of the rows carry a size: once, few, many, or a class if the clone is expanded.

size: -
D: -
V: TRBV4-3
J: TRBJ2-3
CDR3: CASSQDLAAASTDTQYF
DNA: TGCGCCAGCAGCCAAGATCTGGCAGCCGCCAGCACAGATACGCAGTATTTT

size: -
D: TRBD1
V: TRBV20-1
J: TRBJ1-1
CDR3: CSADRDRTEAFF
DNA: TGCAGTGCTGACAGGGATCGCACTGAAGCTTTCTTT

size: -
D: -
V: TRBV16
J: TRBJ1-5
CDR3: CASSQATRGASNQPQHF
DNA: TGTGCCAGCAGCCAAGCAACCCGGGGGGCTAGCAATCAGCCCCAGCATTTT

size: few
D: TRBD1
V: TRBV29-1
J: TRBJ2-3
CDR3: CSAQDRDADTQYF
DNA: TGCAGCGCCCAGGACAGGGACGCAGATACGCAGTATTTT

size: few
D: -
V: TRBV6-5
J: TRBJ2-2
CDR3: CASKRDNGNTGELFF
DNA: TGTGCCAGCAAGCGGGACAACGGAAACACCGGGGAGCTGTTTTTT

size: -
D: -
V: TRBV12-3/TRBV12-4
J: TRBJ2-6
CDR3: CASSLTQAGANVLTF
DNA: TGTGCCAGCAGTCTTACTCAGGCGGGGGCCAACGTCCTGACTTTC

size: many
D: -
V: TRBV20-1
J: TRBJ1-2
CDR3: CSARERNYGYTF
DNA: TGCAGTGCTAGAGAGAGGAACTATGGCTACACCTTC

size: few
D: -
V: TRBV5-1
J: TRBJ1-1
CDR3: CASRPQPSTMNTEAFF
DNA: TGCGCCAGCAGGCCCCAACCCTCCACTATGAACACTGAAGCTTTCTTT

size: few
D: -
V: TRBV3-1
J: TRBJ2-3
CDR3: CASSHADWSSTDTQYF
DNA: TGTGCCAGCAGCCATGCCGACTGGTCTAGCACAGATACGCAGTATTTT

size: -
D: -
V: TRBV7-2
J: TRBJ1-1
CDR3: CASSLSVWQNTEAFF
DNA: TGTGCCAGCAGCTTATCGGTGTGGCAGAACACTGAAGCTTTCTTT

size: -
D: -
V: TRBV7-9
J: TRBJ1-4
CDR3: CASSYAGAGEKLFF
DNA: TGTGCCAGCAGTTACGCGGGGGCTGGTGAAAAACTGTTTTTT

size: few
D: TRBD2
V: TRBV5-1
J: TRBJ2-1
CDR3: CASSLAQGGGYNEQFF
DNA: TGCGCCAGCAGCTTGGCCCAAGGCGGGGGCTACAATGAGCAGTTCTTC

size: few
D: TRBD2
V: TRBV27
J: TRBJ2-3
CDR3: CASSLRLSSGATQYF
DNA: TGTGCCAGCAGTTTACGACTATCTAGCGGGGCTACGCAGTATTTT

size: few
D: -
V: TRBV7-9
J: TRBJ2-7
CDR3: CASSSWTGLYEQYF
DNA: TGTGCCAGCAGCTCGTGGACGGGACTTTACGAGCAGTACTTC

size: few
D: -
V: TRBV4-1
J: TRBJ1-6
CDR3: CASSLPRFREQGYNSPLHF
DNA: TGCGCCAGCAGCCTCCCCCGTTTCAGGGAACAAGGATATAATTCACCCCTCCACTTT

size: few
D: -
V: TRBV5-5
J: TRBJ1-5
CDR3: CASRRGQSNQPQHF
DNA: TGTGCCAGCAGACGGGGACAAAGCAATCAGCCCCAGCATTTT

size: many
D: -
V: TRBV27
J: TRBJ2-1
CDR3: CASSQSLGGAVYNEQFF
DNA: TGTGCCAGCAGTCAATCTTTGGGGGGGGCCGTCTACAATGAGCAGTTCTTC

size: few
D: -
V: TRBV30
J: TRBJ1-2
CDR3: CAGTEVNYGYTF
DNA: TGTGCCGGGACTGAGGTTAACTATGGCTACACCTTC

size: few
D: -
V: TRBV27
J: TRBJ2-4
CDR3: CASSLQRRGIQYF
DNA: TGTGCCAGCAGTCTACAGAGGAGGGGCATTCAGTACTTC

size: few
D: TRBD2
V: TRBV20-1
J: TRBJ2-1
CDR3: CSYKSPGLAGEQFF
DNA: TGCAGCTATAAAAGCCCGGGACTAGCGGGCGAGCAGTTCTTC

size: -
D: TRBD1
V: TRBV7-9
J: TRBJ2-2
CDR3: CASSQNRQGSRELFF
DNA: TGTGCCAGCAGCCAAAATCGACAGGGGAGCCGGGAGCTGTTTTTT

size: many
D: -
V: TRBV7-6
J: TRBJ2-3
CDR3: CASSPGGGADTQYF
DNA: TGTGCCAGCAGCCCCGGTGGGGGTGCAGATACGCAGTATTTT

size: -
D: TRBD1
V: TRBV18
J: TRBJ1-2
CDR3: CASSRDRSSEGYTF
DNA: TGTGCCAGCTCGCGGGACAGGTCGTCGGAGGGCTACACCTTC

size: -
D: -
V: TRBV5-1
J: TRBJ2-5
CDR3: CASSFVAEGSETQYF
DNA: TGCGCCAGCAGCTTCGTGGCAGAGGGTTCGGAGACCCAGTACTTC

size: many
D: -
V: TRBV7-2
J: TRBJ1-4
CDR3: CASSLVFSGVRPTSEKLFF
DNA: TGTGCCAGCAGCTTAGTCTTCAGCGGGGTCAGGCCAACCAGTGAAAAACTGTTTTTT

size: -
D: -
V: TRBV7-6
J: TRBJ2-1
CDR3: CASRSGYEQFF
DNA: TGTGCCAGCAGAAGCGGGTATGAGCAGTTCTTC

size: -
D: TRBD1
V: TRBV19
J: TRBJ1-1
CDR3: CSQGDRGLNTEAFF
DNA: TGCTCCCAGGGGGACAGGGGTCTTAACACTGAAGCTTTCTTT

size: few
D: TRBD2
V: TRBV20-1
J: TRBJ2-3
CDR3: CSAHKRLAGTDTQYF
DNA: TGCAGTGCTCACAAACGGCTAGCGGGCACAGATACGCAGTATTTT

size: few
D: TRBD1
V: TRBV7-9
J: TRBJ2-5
CDR3: CASMGQGFQETQYF
DNA: TGTGCCAGCATGGGACAGGGCTTTCAAGAGACCCAGTACTTC

size: -
D: -
V: TRBV24-1
J: TRBJ2-3
CDR3: CATSGRGTDTQYF
DNA: TGTGCCACCAGTGGCCGGGGCACAGATACGCAGTATTTT

size: few
D: -
V: TRBV6-5
J: TRBJ1-2
CDR3: CASSYWQGSYTF
DNA: TGTGCCAGCAGTTATTGGCAGGGAAGCTACACCTTC

size: -
D: -
V: TRBV7-2
J: TRBJ2-1
CDR3: CASSYQGFSYNEQFF
DNA: TGTGCCAGCAGCTACCAGGGATTCTCCTACAATGAGCAGTTCTTC

size: few
D: -
V: TRBV5-1
J: TRBJ2-2
CDR3: CASSEYPRGNTGELFF
DNA: TGCGCCAGCAGCGAGTATCCCAGGGGCAACACCGGGGAGCTGTTTTTT

size: -
D: -
V: TRBV20-1
J: TRBJ2-5
CDR3: CSAGSRDAGSQYF
DNA: TGCAGTGCTGGATCCCGGGACGCCGGGTCCCAGTACTTC

size: many
D: TRBD2
V: TRBV7-2
J: TRBJ2-5
CDR3: CASSPGGVSGETQYF
DNA: TGTGCCAGCAGCCCGGGGGGAGTATCGGGAGAGACCCAGTACTTC

size: -
D: TRBD1
V: TRBV7-2
J: TRBJ2-7
CDR3: CASSGQGFEQYF
DNA: TGTGCCAGCAGCGGACAGGGTTTCGAGCAGTACTTC

size: -
D: -
V: TRBV6-2/TRBV6-3
J: TRBJ2-1
CDR3: CASSYSLGSNEQFF
DNA: TGTGCCAGCAGTTACTCGCTGGGGAGCAATGAGCAGTTCTTC